A selection of T cell receptor beta chains follows, all from one sample in a study of metastatic and nonmetastatic thyroid tumors. TCRdb recomputed clones from the PCR reads via MiXCR. Among 19,000 or so clones listed, 32% were seen once. Sequenced sample: adjacent normal tissue. These TCRs come from a female donor with papillary thyroid cancer or a benign thyroid nodule (not recorded which). Some clones in this sample may be carry-over from other donors' samples. Both conserved end residues are trimmed from each CDR3. Each record gives: CDR3 protein, V gene, CDR3 length.

ASSPRALGSSGNTIY TRBV5-1 15
ASSLALGGVETQY TRBV11-2 13
SASGSSYNEQF TRBV20-1 11
ASSWGGGVLGGYT TRBV28 13
ASSQVWSTSGGPKGNEQF TRBV4-2 18
ASRTGAGGANVLT TRBV6-1 13
ASTPGRAGVSTEAF TRBV5-4 14
ASSQDLAGGVETQY TRBV4-1 14
ASSLGGAISTDTQY TRBV7-9 14
ASSQKPGENYNSPLH TRBV4-1 15
ASSWTRSSTDTQY TRBV6-1 13
ASSEQGGANVLT TRBV5-1 12
ASSYGDGYGEQF TRBV6-5 12
ASSGKDSGSYEQY TRBV5-1 13
ASSGRLAGVEQY TRBV12-3/TRBV12-4 12
ASSLGRGGGTDTQY TRBV11-2 14
ASSLKVTYEQY TRBV11-1 11
ASSSRTADGYT TRBV6-4 11
AGSGASGRSEQF TRBV2 12
SARDLGRLAGDHYNEQF TRBV20-1 17
ASRVVYNEQF TRBV2 10
ASSVGHNGEKLF TRBV9 12
ACSFVAAIKPQH TRBV28 12
ASNNRGGPYNEQF TRBV12-3/TRBV12-4 13
ASSLVAGTDTQY TRBV28 12
ASRTPNTGELF TRBV12-3/TRBV12-4 11
ASSLLSGANVLT TRBV9 12
ASSYSRQPLNYGYT TRBV6-2/TRBV6-3 14